This entry concerns a single TCR beta chain. Antigen: not known. These data belong to a study of cytomegalovirus exposure and HLA in healthy donors. In the study overall: Of approximately 400 genotyped donors, about 80% clustered with self-reported Caucasian donors.

PCR was performed using 60 Vbeta and 13 Jbeta primers. Generated by immunoSEQ multiplex PCR, the TCRdb table keeps only in-frame clones and is missing some. The sample consists of 70,000 to 85,000 clones, approximately 60% of them appearing once. Overall study findings and caveats: Using a false discovery rate of 0.05, a later analysis showed that roughly 16,000 TCR beta sequences were associated with HLA alleles.

The CDR3 extends over 15 amino acids. The V gene's germline CDR1 is MNHNS and CDR2 SASEGT. V lost 2 bases and J 4 bases, leaving 14 bases between the germline ends. This TCR was sampled from a male donor in good health and CMV-seropositive. The gene calls are TRBV6-1 and TRBJ1-1; a possible D gene is TRBD1 (5 bases). The sample consisted of PBMCs. The CDR3 reads CASSEIGTASTEAFF. CDR3 nucleotide sequence: TGTGCCAGCAGTGAAATAGGGACTGCGAGCACTGAAGCTTTCTTT.